This T cell receptor beta chain derives from a study of blood T cell repertoires in COVID-19. About the research overall: There were acute and convalescent COVID-19 samples, and they came from the United States, Italy and Spain. Sources were T cells, B-cell-depleted T cells, or PBMCs; the material itself was cDNA or gDNA.

In the authors' workflow: Reference gene primer amplification gave nucleated cell count estimates. The data were produced by immunoSEQ multiplex PCR, yet TCRdb's version contains in-frame clones alone and is incomplete. For V, J and clone size, that table is used; D and trimming come from the DNA. The data hold around 220,000 clones, with about nine tenths observed a single time. Sequencing used peripheral blood. The TCR sequence derives from a woman aged 50 to 65 with acute or convalescent COVID-19.

The CDR3 reads CASSERGRLSYNEQFF. In DNA, the CDR3 is TGTGCCAGCAGTGAGCGCGGGAGGTTGTCCTACAATGAGCAGTTCTTC. The J gene is TRBJ2-1, the V gene TRBV2, with 8 bases that match TRBD2. Germline assignment: CDR1 SNHLY and CDR2 FYNNEI. This CDR3 comprises 16 residues. J was trimmed by 1 base and V by 3 bases; bases with no gene match: 5. The whole variable domain, filled in from reference TRBV2 and TRBJ2-1, reads EPEVTQTPSHQVTQMGQEVILRCVPISNHLYFYWYRQILGQKVEFLVSFYNNEISEKSEIFDDQFSVERPDGSNFTLKIRSTKLEDSAMYFCASSERGRLSYNEQFFGPGTRLTVL.